This T cell receptor beta chain was captured by sequencing in a study of shared clonotypes between healthy human individuals. The germline gives CDR1 SGHAT, CDR2 FQNNGV. Between the trimmed V and J ends, which lost 0 bases and 3 bases, there was a span of 9 bases. The CDR3 is 16 residues long. Repertoires were generated with immunoSEQ multiplex PCR, while TCRdb's copy carries only in-frame clones and drops some. The table lists a few million clones, approximately 96% of them singletons. The sequence was obtained from a man between 18 and 35 years old in good health. This chain joins TRBV11-2 and TRBJ2-6; D perhaps matches TRBD1 (6 bases). The specimen was naive CD4+ T cells sorted from blood. Specified subset: CD45RA+ positively selected. Written as DNA, the CDR3 is TGTGCCAGCAGCTTAGATCTAGGGGGTGGGGCCAACGTCCTGACTTTC. The encoded protein is CASSLDLGGGANVLTF.